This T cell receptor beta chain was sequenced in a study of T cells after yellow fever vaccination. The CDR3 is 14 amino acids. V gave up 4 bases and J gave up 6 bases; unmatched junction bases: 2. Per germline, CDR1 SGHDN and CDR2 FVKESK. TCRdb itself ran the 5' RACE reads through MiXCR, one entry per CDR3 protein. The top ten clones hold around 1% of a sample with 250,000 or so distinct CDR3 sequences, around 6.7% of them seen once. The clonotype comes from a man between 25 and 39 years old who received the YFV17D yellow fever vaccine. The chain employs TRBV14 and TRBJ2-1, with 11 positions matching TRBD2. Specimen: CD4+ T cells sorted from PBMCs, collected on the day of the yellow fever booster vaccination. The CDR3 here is CASSRLAGLNEQFF. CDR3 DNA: TGTGCCAGCAGCCGACTAGCGGGACTCAATGAGCAGTTCTTC.